Presented here are 15 T cell receptor beta chains from one specimen sequenced in a study of T cells in localized non-small cell lung cancer. Here immunoSEQ multiplex PCR was the method, and the copy in TCRdb shows in-frame clones only, minus some. The table shows approximately 22,000 clones, with roughly 90% occurring only once. Here the sequenced sample was peripheral blood, taken before any cancer treatment. The receptors were gathered from a male donor at least 60 years old with stage I squamous cell lung carcinoma.

CDR3 coding DNA: TGTGCCAGCAGCTTGCCTAGCGGGGGAGCAGATACGCAGTATTTT. It yields the protein CASSLPSGGADTQYF. The V gene is TRBV5-5, the J gene TRBJ2-3; 10 nucleotides align to TRBD2. CDR1 SGHKS and CDR2 YYEKEE come from the germline V gene (reference sequence). Trimming took 1 base from V and 4 from J; bases not matched to a gene: 3. There are 15 residues in the CDR3.

The chain is built from TRBV2 and TRBJ1-2, with 8 nucleotides matching TRBD1. With 6 bases clipped from V and 7 bases from J, the junction kept 10 bases outside the gene matches. The CDR3 is made up of 14 amino acids. CDR1 and CDR2 (germline): SNHLY, FYNNEI. The CDR3 DNA sequence: TGTGCCAGCAGCGTTGTCACAGGGGGAACTGGCTACACCTTC. Its protein product is CASSVVTGGTGYTF.

This clone was found a few times. The chain couples TRBV2 to TRBJ2-7; D might be TRBD1 or TRBD2, each matching 5 bases. Trimming removed 6 bases at V and 2 bases at J, with 23 bases between. The germline V gene has CDR1 SNHLY and CDR2 FYNNEI. The CDR3 has 17 amino acids. The CDR3 coding sequence is TGTGCCAGCAGAGGGACCTGGGCCCTCCGCGGACCCTACGAGCAGTACTTC. Its translation: CASRGTWALRGPYEQYF.

The J gene is TRBJ1-1, the V gene TRBV7-2; possibly TRBD1 for D (5 bases). The V end was cut by 1 base, the J end by 8 bases, with 11 bases between. CDR1 and CDR2 (germline): SGHTA, FQGNSA. CDR3 size: 13 residues. CDR3 region: CASSLVLGLEAFF. CDR3 in DNA: TGTGCCAGCAGCTTAGTTTTGGGACTGGAAGCTTTCTTT.

This clone was counted between two and nine times. The rearrangement joins TRBV7-9 to TRBJ1-1; D might be TRBD1 (5 bases). The CDR3 extends over 14 amino acids. Per germline, CDR1 SEHNR and CDR2 FQNEAQ (reference sequence). Trimming removed 3 bases at V and 5 bases at J, with 13 bases between. CDR3 protein: CASSFEGVGTEAFF. As DNA, the CDR3 is TGTGCCAGCAGCTTTGAAGGGGTCGGGACTGAAGCTTTCTTT.

The V and J genes are TRBV25-1 and TRBJ1-5; a weak D match, TRBD1 (5 bases). Germline V gene sequence: CDR1 MGHDK, CDR2 SYGVNS. The CDR3 spans 13 residues. V gave up 7 bases and J gave up 3 bases, with 10 bases separating them. CDR3 nucleotides: TGTGCCAGCAAGGGAGGGGTCAATCAGCCCCAGCATTTT. It encodes CASKGGVNQPQHF.

A remark on this clone: No DNA is shown, since the ends of the CDR3 on it are uncertain; the CDR3 is the one TCRdb lists. The chain uses TRBV19 and TRBJ1-2. Germline CDR1 LNHDA, CDR2 SQIVND (reference sequence). The length of the CDR3 is 16 amino acids, counting both ends. This chain's CDR3 is CASSTSGGRPNYGYTF.

V usage is TRBV7-2 and J usage is TRBJ2-7; tentative D call: TRBD1 (5 bases). This CDR3 comprises 13 residues. Per germline, CDR1 SGHTA and CDR2 FQGNSA. The V gene lost 5 bases and the J gene lost 6 bases, with 14 bases spanning the gap. The CDR3 loop reads CASSPRQRTEQYF. Written as DNA, the CDR3 is TGTGCCAGCAGCCCCCGACAGCGCACCGAGCAGTACTTC. The full variable domain, rest sourced from reference TRBV7-2 and TRBJ2-7, is GAGVSQSPSNKVTEKGKDVELRCDPISGHTALYWYRQSLGQGLEFLIYFQGNSAPDKSGLPSDRFSAERTGGSVSTLTIQRTQQEDSAVYLCASSPRQRTEQYFGPGTRLTVT.

The gene calls are TRBV6-5 and TRBJ1-2, with D perhaps matching TRBD1 (5 bases). The CDR3 is made up of 14 amino acids. Germline-derived CDR1 and CDR2 are MNHEY and SVGAGI. V lost 4 bases and J 5 bases, leaving 14 bases between the germline ends. The CDR3 region has the DNA TGTGCCAGCAGTTCCCCGGGACGCTCATATGGCTACACCTTC. This translates into CASSSPGRSYGYTF.

The J gene is TRBJ1-6, the V gene TRBV10-1; D gene ambiguous. The CDR3 totals 15 residues. Germline V gene lookup returns CDR1 WNHNN and CDR2 SYGVQD (reference sequence). The V end was cut by 5 bases, the J end by 5 bases, with 13 bases between. DNA of the CDR3: TGCGCCAGCAGTCCTAAGGACCGGGATAATTCACCCCTCCACTTT. Protein: CASSPKDRDNSPLHF.

V gene TRBV5-1 combines with J gene TRBJ2-5, with D tentatively TRBD1 or TRBD2 (6 bases each). This CDR3 is 14 amino acids long. Germline assignment: CDR1 SGHRS and CDR2 YFSETQ. Deletions cut 2 bases from V and 5 bases from J, with 13 bases between. CDR3 loop: CASSFRGPEETQYF. The CDR3 nucleotides read TGCGCCAGCAGCTTTCGGGGGCCGGAGGAGACCCAGTACTTC.

CDR3 DNA: TGTGCCAGCAGCGTAGTAAGGACAGGGGGTTACAATGAGCAGTTCTTC. It specifies CASSVVRTGGYNEQFF. The genes are TRBV9 and TRBJ2-1; 10 bases map to TRBD1. CDR1 and CDR2 (germline): SGDLS, YYNGEE. The CDR3 has 16 amino acids. The V gene end was trimmed by 0 bases and the J gene end by 4 bases; junction bases not matched to a gene: 4.

The chain couples TRBV11-3 to TRBJ2-7; D is possibly TRBD1 (5 bases). CDR1 is SGHNT and CDR2 is YENEEA in the germline V gene. With 2 bases removed from V and 3 bases from J, the gap between germline ends came to 11 bases. The CDR3 runs 14 residues. CDR3: CASSLRYQGYEQYF. DNA for the CDR3: TGTGCCAGCAGCTTAAGGTACCAGGGCTACGAGCAGTACTTC.

In this sample, this clone turned up once. The chain carries TRBV19 and TRBJ2-5; 9 bases line up with TRBD2. Unmatched junction bases numbered 10, after V lost 9 bases and J lost 2 bases. Germline-derived CDR1 and CDR2 are LNHDA and SQIVND (reference sequence). CDR3 length equals 15 residues. The CDR3 region is CASRYSGGKQETQYF. CDR3 nucleotide sequence: TGTGCCAGCCGCTATAGCGGGGGAAAACAAGAGACCCAGTACTTC.

V is TRBV5-1 and J is TRBJ2-2; TRBD2 matches 8 bases. Per the germline V gene, CDR1 is SGHRS and CDR2 is YFSETQ. V was clipped by 4 bases and J by 2 bases; unmatched bases: 1. CDR3 size: 14 residues. Written as DNA, the CDR3 is TGCGCCAGCAGCCGGACTAGCAACACCGGGGAGCTGTTTTTT. Its protein product is CASSRTSNTGELFF.